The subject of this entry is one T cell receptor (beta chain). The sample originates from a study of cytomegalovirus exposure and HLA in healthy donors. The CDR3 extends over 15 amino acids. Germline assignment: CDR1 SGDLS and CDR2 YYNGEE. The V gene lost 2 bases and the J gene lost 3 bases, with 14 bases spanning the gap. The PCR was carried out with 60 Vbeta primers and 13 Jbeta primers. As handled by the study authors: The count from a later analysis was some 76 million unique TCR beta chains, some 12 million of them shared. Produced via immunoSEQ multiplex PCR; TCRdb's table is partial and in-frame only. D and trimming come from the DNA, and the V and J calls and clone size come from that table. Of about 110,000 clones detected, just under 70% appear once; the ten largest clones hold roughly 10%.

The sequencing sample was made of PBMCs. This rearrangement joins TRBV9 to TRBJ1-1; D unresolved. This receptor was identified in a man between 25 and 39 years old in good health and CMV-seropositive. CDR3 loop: CASSVSGSPDTEAFF. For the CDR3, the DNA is TGTGCCAGCAGCGTTTCGGGGTCCCCGGACACTGAAGCTTTCTTT.